This T cell receptor beta chain derives from a study of regulatory T cells in long-lasting Graves disease. CDR1 and CDR2 (germline): LNHNV, YYDKDF (reference sequence). Germline trimming cut 5 bases from V and 0 bases from J; bases unmatched to any gene: 7. The CDR3 is made up of 15 amino acids. The TCR beta library used iRepertoire HTBI primers with Arm-PCR amplification of CDR3. TCRdb re-called the multiplex PCR reads with MiXCR, one entry per CDR3 protein. Of roughly 300,000 distinct CDR3 sequences listed, roughly a fifth were seen once; the top ten hold 56%. Only a few counts were recorded for this clonotype. Time point indicated: persistent/refractory GD, antithyroid drugs over 5 years with positive TRAb. The TCR library was made from RNA extracted from PBMCs.

The clonotype was recovered from a female donor with Graves disease. Material: peripheral blood mononuclear cells (PBMCs), obtained when the disease was refractory, from a patient treated with antithyroid drugs. V usage is TRBV15 and J usage is TRBJ2-7; TRBD1 matches 7 bases. The CDR3 DNA reads TGTGCCACCAGCCTTTACAGGGGCAGCTCCTACGAGCAGTACTTC. It yields the protein CATSLYRGSSYEQYF.